This T cell receptor beta chain was sequenced for a study of T cells in Graves' hyperthyroidism and ophthalmopathy. Deletions cut 3 bases from V and 7 bases from J, with 9 bases between. There are 12 residues in the CDR3. The germline V gene encodes CDR1 DFQATT and CDR2 SNEGSKA (reference sequence). The source material, RNA transcripts, was used to amplify TCR beta CDR3 regions. RT-PCR in the first round (using the HTBI primer set) targeted the TCR CDR3. In TCRdb, the multiplex PCR reads were re-called with MiXCR into one record per CDR3 protein. The sample has over 500,000 distinct CDR3 sequences; roughly a sixth are singletons. With duration under 3 months, ophthalmopathy was active: Clinical Activity Score at least 3, NOSPECS at least 4. The PBMCs studied were ones that came from 10 ml fresh peripheral blood. This clonotype occurred a few times.

This clonotype was obtained from a young woman with Graves' ophthalmopathy. Input material: blood. The rearrangement uses TRBV20-1 and TRBJ2-2; D might be TRBD1 (5 bases). The CDR3 DNA reads TGCAGTGCTAGCGGCCAGGGCGGGGAGCTGTTTTTT. It encodes CSASGQGGELFF.